Below, one T cell receptor (beta chain) is given with its context. Its antigen target is currently unknown. It has no much larger one-base neighbor in the sample; base qualities were not kept. This sample was included in a study of beta chain features in type 1 diabetes (dated by TCRdb to between 2018 and 2020). About the investigation overall: No differences in mean age, gender distribution, total cell number or subset yield were found between patients and healthy donors. A total of roughly 99,000,000 sorted cells were examined across all samples, and the number of cells per subset was strongly correlated with RNA yield. The study compared the TCRB repertoires of sorted circulating CD4+ T cell subsets in recently diagnosed type 1 diabetes patients with those in matched healthy donors. Naive and central memory subsets were obtained from all 30 or so donors, but regulatory and stem cell-like memory subsets were isolated from only 8 patients and 8 healthy donors.

General conclusions and limits of the study: Type 1 diabetes patients showed a moderate but significant shortening of TCRB CDR3 length in all four CD4+ subsets. Because small numbers of individuals were included in the HLA sub-analyses, any influence of HLA type on TCRB rearrangement was left unresolved. At VDJ recombination sites, type 1 diabetes patients had fewer insertions and more deleted nucleotides, which implies abnormalities in thymic rearrangement. PCR may preferentially amplify shorter templates, but because patient and control samples were amplified and corrected together, any resulting skew would affect both groups equally. Sequencing cDNA rather than genomic DNA could over-represent highly expressing activated cells, although activation and CD3 levels did not differ between groups. The naive, central memory and regulatory TCRB repertoires appeared to resemble one another more closely among patients than among healthy donors.

The entire isolated RNA was reverse transcribed using the High Capacity cDNA Reverse Transcription Kit, and thus expressed TCRB transcripts were sequenced. Naive, central memory and regulatory T cell samples underwent deep immunoSEQ sequencing, averaging about 3.57 million total reads per sample. After sorted cells were lysed in RLT buffer, RNA was extracted with DNase-treated RNeasy Micro or Mini kits, with the choice depending on cell number. To prevent cross-contamination, every cell subset was processed on its own, while patient and healthy donor samples were processed together. The immunoSEQ multiplex PCR was used to amplify TCRB sequences from cDNA, generating 87-bp fragments that spanned the CDR3 region. Sequencing of the amplicons was performed on the Illumina HiSeq platform. On the authors' methods: PCR bias was corrected computationally using synthetic template baselines, and reads within Hamming distance 2 were collapsed, with unmergeable singletons discarded. Reads were aligned to IMGT to assign V, D and J genes, CDR3 length, and insertions or deletions at six rearrangement sites. Within each subset, clonotype counts were normalized to sorted cell number, after which true diversity and Gini coefficients were computed with the tcR R package. The overlap coefficient, calculated on TCRB nucleotide sequences, was used to measure repertoire sharing. As a proxy for the pre-selection repertoire, out-of-frame TCRB sequences from naive cells were analyzed. Sourced from immuneACCESS, this table was stored by TCRdb with only in-frame sequences that have V and J called. A share of the clones is absent; for the studies checked, an unresolved V gene accounts for under half, and the remainder has no known explanation. The V and J calls and clone size were taken over from that table, and D and trimming were inferred from the DNA. The sample table contains roughly 340,000 clones; only one count was recorded for about 14% of them. Of the sample, approximately 0.016% is held by the ten largest clones.

Trimming at the junction amounts to 2 bases on V and 1 base on J, and the germline ends lie 10 bases apart. CDR1 and CDR2 (SGHAT, FQNNGV) derive from the germline V gene. Including the terminal cysteine and phenylalanine, the CDR3 comprises 15 residues. Only CDR3 DNA is held: 45 bases, read in frame from base 1. A single peripheral blood draw of approximately 120 mL on average was collected from each donor into heparinised tubes. A BD FACSAria II and a panel including CD45RO, CCR7, CD25, CD127, CD95 and CD27 were used to sort naive, central memory, regulatory and stem cell-like memory CD4+ T cells. Purity was above 98% for every sorted population. PBMCs were isolated right away by Lymphoprep density gradient centrifugation and were stained directly, without culture. To minimize batch effects, samples were stained and sorted in pairs, one healthy donor with one patient per experiment.

The rearranged segments are TRBV11-2 and TRBJ2-3; D gene: possibly TRBD2, on 5 matching bases. The clonotype originates from a woman aged 18-29 years with type 1 diabetes. Sequenced sample: naive CD4+ T cells from blood. In the paper's terms, the cell subset or site label means: true naive CD4+ T cells. The CDR3 reads CASSLLGMGTDTQYF. The bases are TGTGCCAGCAGCTTACTCGGGATGGGCACAGATACGCAGTATTTT.